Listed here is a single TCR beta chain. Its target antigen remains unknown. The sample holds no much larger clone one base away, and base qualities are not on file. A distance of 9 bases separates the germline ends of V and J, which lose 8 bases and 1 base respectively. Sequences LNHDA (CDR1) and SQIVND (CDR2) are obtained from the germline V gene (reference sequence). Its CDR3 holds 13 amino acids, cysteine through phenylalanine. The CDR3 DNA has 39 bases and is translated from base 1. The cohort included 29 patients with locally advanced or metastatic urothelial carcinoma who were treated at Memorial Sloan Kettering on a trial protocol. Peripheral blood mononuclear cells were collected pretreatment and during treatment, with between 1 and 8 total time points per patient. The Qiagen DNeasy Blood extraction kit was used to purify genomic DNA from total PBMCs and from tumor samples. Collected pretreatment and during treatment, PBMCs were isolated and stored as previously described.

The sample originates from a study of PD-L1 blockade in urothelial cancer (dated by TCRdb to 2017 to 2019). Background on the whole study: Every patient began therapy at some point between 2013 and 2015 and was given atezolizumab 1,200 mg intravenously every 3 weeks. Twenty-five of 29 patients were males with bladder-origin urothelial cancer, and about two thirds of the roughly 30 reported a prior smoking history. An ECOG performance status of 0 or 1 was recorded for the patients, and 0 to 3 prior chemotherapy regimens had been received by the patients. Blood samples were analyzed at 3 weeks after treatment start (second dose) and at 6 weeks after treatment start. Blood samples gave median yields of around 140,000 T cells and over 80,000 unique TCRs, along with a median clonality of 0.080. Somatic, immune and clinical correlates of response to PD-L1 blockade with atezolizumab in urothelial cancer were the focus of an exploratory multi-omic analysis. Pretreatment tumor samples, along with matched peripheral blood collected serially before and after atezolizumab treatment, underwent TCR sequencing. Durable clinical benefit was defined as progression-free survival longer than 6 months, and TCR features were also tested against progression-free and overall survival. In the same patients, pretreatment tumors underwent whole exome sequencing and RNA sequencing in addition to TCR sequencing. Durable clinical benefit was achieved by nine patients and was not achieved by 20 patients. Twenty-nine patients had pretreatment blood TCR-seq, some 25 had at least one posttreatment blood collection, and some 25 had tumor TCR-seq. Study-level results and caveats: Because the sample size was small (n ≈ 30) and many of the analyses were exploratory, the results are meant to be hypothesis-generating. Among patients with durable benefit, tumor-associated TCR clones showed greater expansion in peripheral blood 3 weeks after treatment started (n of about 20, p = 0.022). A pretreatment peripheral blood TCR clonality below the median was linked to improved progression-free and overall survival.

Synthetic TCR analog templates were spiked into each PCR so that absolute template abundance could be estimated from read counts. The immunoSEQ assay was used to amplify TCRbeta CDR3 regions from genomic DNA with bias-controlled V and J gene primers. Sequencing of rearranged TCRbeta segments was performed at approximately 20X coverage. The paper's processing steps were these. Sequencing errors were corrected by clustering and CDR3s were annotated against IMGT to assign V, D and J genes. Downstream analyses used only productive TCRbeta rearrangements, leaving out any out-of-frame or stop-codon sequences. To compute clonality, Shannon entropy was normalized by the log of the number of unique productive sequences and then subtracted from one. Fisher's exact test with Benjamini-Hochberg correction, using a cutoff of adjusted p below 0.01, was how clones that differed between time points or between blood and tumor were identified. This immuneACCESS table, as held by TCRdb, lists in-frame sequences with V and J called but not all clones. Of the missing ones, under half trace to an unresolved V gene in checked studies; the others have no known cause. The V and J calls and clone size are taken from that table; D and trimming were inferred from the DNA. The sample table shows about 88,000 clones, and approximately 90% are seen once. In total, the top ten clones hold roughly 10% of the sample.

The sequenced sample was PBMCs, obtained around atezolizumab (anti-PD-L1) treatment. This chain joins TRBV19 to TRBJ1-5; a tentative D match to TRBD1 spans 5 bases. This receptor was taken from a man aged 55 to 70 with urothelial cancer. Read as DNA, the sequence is TGTGCCAGTGCAGGGTCCAGCAATCAGCCCCAGCATTTT. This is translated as CASAGSSNQPQHF. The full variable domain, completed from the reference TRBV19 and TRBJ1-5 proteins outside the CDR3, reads DGGITQSPKYLFRKEGQNVTLSCEQNLNHDAMYWYRQDPGQGLRLIYYSQIVNDFQKGDIAEGYSVSREKKESFPLTVTSAQKNPTAFYLCASAGSSNQPQHFGDGTRLSIL.